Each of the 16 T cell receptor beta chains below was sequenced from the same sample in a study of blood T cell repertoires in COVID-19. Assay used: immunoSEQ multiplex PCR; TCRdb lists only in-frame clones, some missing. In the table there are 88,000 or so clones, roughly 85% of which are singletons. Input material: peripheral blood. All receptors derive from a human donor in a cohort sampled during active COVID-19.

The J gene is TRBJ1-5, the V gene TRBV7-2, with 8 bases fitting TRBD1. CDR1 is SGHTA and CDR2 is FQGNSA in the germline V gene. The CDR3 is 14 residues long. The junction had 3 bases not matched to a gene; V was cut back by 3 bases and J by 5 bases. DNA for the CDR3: TGTGCCAGCAGCTTGGACAGGGAACATCAGCCCCAGCATTTT. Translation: CASSLDREHQPQHF.

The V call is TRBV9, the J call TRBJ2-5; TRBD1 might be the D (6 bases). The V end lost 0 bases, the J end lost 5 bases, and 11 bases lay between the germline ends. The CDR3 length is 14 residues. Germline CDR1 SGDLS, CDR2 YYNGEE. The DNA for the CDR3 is TGTGCCAGCAGCGTAGTGGGGGCGGAGGAGACCCAGTACTTC. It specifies CASSVVGAEETQYF.

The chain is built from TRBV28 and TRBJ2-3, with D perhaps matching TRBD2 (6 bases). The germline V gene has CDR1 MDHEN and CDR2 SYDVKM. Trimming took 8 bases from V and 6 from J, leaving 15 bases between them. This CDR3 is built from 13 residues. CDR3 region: CASWILASDTQYF. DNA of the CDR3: TGTGCCAGCTGGATACTAGCCTCCGATACGCAGTATTTT.

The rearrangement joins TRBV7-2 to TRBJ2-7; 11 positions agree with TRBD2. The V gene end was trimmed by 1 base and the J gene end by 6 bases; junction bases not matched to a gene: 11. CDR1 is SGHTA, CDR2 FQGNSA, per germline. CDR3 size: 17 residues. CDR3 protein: CASSLGNSGGAGLEQYF. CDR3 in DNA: TGTGCCAGCAGCTTAGGGAATAGCGGGGGGGCCGGTCTCGAGCAGTACTTC. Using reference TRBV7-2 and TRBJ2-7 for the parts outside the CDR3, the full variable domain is GAGVSQSPSNKVTEKGKDVELRCDPISGHTALYWYRQSLGQGLEFLIYFQGNSAPDKSGLPSDRFSAERTGGSVSTLTIQRTQQEDSAVYLCASSLGNSGGAGLEQYFGPGTRLTVT.

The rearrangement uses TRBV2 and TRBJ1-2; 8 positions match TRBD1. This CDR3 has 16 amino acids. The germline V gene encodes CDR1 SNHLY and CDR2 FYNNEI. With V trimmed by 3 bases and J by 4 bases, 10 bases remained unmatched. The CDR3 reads CASSETLTGDPYGYTF. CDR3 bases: TGTGCCAGCAGTGAGACTTTGACAGGGGATCCCTATGGCTACACCTTC. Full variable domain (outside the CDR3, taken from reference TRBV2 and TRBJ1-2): EPEVTQTPSHQVTQMGQEVILRCVPISNHLYFYWYRQILGQKVEFLVSFYNNEISEKSEIFDDQFSVERPDGSNFTLKIRSTKLEDSAMYFCASSETLTGDPYGYTFGSGTRLTVV.

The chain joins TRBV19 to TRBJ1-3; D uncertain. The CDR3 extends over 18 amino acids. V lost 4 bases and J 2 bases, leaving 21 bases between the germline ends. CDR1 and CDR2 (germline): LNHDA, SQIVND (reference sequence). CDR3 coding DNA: TGTGCCAGTAGTACTACCCGATCAAAACGGACTCCTGGAAACACCATATATTTT. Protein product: CASSTTRSKRTPGNTIYF. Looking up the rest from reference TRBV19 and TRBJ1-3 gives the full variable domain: DGGITQSPKYLFRKEGQNVTLSCEQNLNHDAMYWYRQDPGQGLRLIYYSQIVNDFQKGDIAEGYSVSREKKESFPLTVTSAQKNPTAFYLCASSTTRSKRTPGNTIYFGEGSWLTVV.

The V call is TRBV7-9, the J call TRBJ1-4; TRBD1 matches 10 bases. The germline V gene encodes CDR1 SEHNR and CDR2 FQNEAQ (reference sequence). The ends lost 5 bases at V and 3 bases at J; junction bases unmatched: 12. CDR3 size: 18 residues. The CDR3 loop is CASSSGQGDLSANEKLFF. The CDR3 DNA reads TGTGCCAGCAGCAGTGGACAGGGGGACTTATCAGCTAATGAAAAACTGTTTTTT.

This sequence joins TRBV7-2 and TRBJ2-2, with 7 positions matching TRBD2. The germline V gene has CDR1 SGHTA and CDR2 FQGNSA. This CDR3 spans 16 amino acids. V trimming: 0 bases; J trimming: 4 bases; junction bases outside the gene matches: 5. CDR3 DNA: TGTGCCAGCAGCTTAGCGGGGGGAGGGGTCACCGGGGAGCTGTTTTTT. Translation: CASSLAGGGVTGELFF.

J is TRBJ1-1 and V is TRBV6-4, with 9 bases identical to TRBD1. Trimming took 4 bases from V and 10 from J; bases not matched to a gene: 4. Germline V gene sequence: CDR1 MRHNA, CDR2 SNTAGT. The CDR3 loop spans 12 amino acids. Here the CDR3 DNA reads TGTGCCAGCAGTGGCGGACAGGGGTTAGCTTTCTTT. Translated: CASSGGQGLAFF.

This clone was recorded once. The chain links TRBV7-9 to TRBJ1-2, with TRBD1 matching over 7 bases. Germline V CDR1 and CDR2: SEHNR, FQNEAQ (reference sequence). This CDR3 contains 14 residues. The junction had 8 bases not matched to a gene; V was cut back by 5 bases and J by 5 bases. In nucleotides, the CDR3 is TGTGCCAGCAGCCGGGGACAGAGTGTATATGGCTACACCTTC. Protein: CASSRGQSVYGYTF. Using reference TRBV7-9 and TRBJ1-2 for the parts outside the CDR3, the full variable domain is DTGVSQNPRHKITKRGQNVTFRCDPISEHNRLYWYRQTLGQGPEFLTYFQNEAQLEKSRLLSDRFSAERPKGSFSTLEIQRTEQGDSAMYLCASSRGQSVYGYTFGSGTRLTVV.

The CDR3 region is CASEPGQGGSPLHF. The DNA for the CDR3 is TGTGCCAGCGAGCCGGGACAGGGAGGATCACCCCTCCACTTT. The chain carries TRBV19 and TRBJ1-6, with 9 bases identical to TRBD1. There are 14 residues in the CDR3. The ends lost 9 bases at V and 10 bases at J; junction bases unmatched: 10. In germline, CDR1 is LNHDA, CDR2 SQIVND (reference sequence).

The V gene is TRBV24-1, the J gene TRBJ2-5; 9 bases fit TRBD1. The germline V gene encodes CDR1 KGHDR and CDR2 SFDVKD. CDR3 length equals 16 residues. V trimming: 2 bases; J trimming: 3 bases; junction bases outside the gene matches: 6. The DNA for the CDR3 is TGTGCCACCAGTGATTCGGACAGGGGAGGAGAAGAGACCCAGTACTTC. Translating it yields CATSDSDRGGEETQYF.

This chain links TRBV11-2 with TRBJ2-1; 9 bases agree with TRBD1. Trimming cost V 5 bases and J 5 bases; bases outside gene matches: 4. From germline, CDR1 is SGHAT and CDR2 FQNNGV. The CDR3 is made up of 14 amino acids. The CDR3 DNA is TGTGCCAGCAGCGGACAGGGGCTAAACAATGAGCAGTTCTTC. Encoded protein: CASSGQGLNNEQFF.

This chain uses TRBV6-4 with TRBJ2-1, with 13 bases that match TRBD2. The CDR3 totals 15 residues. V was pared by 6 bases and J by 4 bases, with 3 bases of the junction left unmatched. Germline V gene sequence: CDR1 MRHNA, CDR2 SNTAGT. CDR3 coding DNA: TGTGCCAGCAGCGGGACTAGCGGGGCGTACAATGAGCAGTTCTTC. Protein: CASSGTSGAYNEQFF.

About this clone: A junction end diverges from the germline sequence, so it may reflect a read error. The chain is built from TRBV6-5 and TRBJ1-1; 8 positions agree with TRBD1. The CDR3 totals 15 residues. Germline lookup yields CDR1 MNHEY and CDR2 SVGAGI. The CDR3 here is CASSYTTGANIEAFF. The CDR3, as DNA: TGTGCCAGCAGTTACACGACAGGGGCGAACATTGAAGCTTTCTTT.

CDR3 sequence: CASSLRGEELIAKNIQYF. CDR3 DNA: TGTGCCAGCAGCTTAAGGGGCGAAGAACTTATAGCCAAAAACATTCAGTACTTC. The gene calls are TRBV7-8 and TRBJ2-4; possible D gene TRBD1, 5 bases. Trimming cost V 2 bases and J 0 bases, with 17 bases left between them. The CDR3 contains 18 residues. Germline V gives CDR1 SGHVS, CDR2 FQNEAQ.